Listed here are 5 T cell receptor beta chains from one sample, sequenced in a study of human T cells and chemical hapten exposure. MiXCR, run by TCRdb on the RACE reads, gives a single entry per CDR3 protein. The table includes more than 75,000 distinct CDR3 sequences, 8.6% detected once. Time point defined: healthy volunteer bleed at 6 weeks. Whole blood, unfractionated, served as the material for total RNA extraction. The specimen was whole blood. Receptors originate from a male donor in good health. Some clones in this sample may be carry-over from other donors' samples.

This chain links TRBV5-5 with TRBJ1-1, with no clear D. CDR1 is SGHKS and CDR2 is YYEKEE in the germline V gene (reference sequence). CDR3 size: 14 residues. Trimming cost V 0 bases and J 1 base, with 7 bases left between them. CDR3 coding DNA: TGTGCCAGCAGCTTGGGGGCCCCGAACACTGAAGCTTTCTTT. This encodes CASSLGAPNTEAFF.

J is TRBJ2-2 and V is TRBV27; a possible D gene is TRBD2 (5 bases). The V and J ends lost 5 bases and 2 bases respectively, with 12 bases between them. Germline V gene lookup returns CDR1 MNHEY and CDR2 SMNVEV (reference sequence). CDR3 length: 15 amino acids. For the CDR3, the DNA is TGTGCCAGCAGTAGTCGGACTGGTAACACCGGGGAGCTGTTTTTT. Its protein product is CASSSRTGNTGELFF.

The DNA of the CDR3 is TGTGCCAGCAGCTTGCCCCGCGTGGGGGGTGAAGCTTTCTTT. It yields the protein CASSLPRVGGEAFF. The genes are TRBV5-4 and TRBJ1-1; the D gene is possibly TRBD1 (5 bases). Germline assignment: CDR1 SGHNT and CDR2 YYREEE (reference sequence). The CDR3 totals 14 residues. The V and J ends lost 1 base and 7 bases respectively, with 14 bases between them.

V gene TRBV7-3 combines with J gene TRBJ2-5; 11 positions agree with TRBD2. Germline V gene lookup returns CDR1 SGHTA and CDR2 FQGTGA. After removal of 0 bases from V and 5 bases from J, the junction contained 11 bases not matched to a gene. The CDR3 consists of 18 residues. The CDR3 DNA is TGTGCCAGCAGCTTAACAGGCGCGACTAGCGGGGCGCGCGAGACCCAGTACTTC. The encoded protein is CASSLTGATSGARETQYF.

At least ten counts were recorded for this clonotype. The gene calls are TRBV6-5 and TRBJ2-3, with a weak D call TRBD2 (6 bases). The germline V gene encodes CDR1 MNHEY and CDR2 SVGAGI. V was cut by 2 bases and J by 6 bases, with 15 bases left in between. CDR3 length: 15 residues. CDR3 amino acids: CASSYVRTNPDTQYF. As DNA, the CDR3 is TGTGCCAGCAGTTACGTACGGACTAACCCTGATACGCAGTATTTT.